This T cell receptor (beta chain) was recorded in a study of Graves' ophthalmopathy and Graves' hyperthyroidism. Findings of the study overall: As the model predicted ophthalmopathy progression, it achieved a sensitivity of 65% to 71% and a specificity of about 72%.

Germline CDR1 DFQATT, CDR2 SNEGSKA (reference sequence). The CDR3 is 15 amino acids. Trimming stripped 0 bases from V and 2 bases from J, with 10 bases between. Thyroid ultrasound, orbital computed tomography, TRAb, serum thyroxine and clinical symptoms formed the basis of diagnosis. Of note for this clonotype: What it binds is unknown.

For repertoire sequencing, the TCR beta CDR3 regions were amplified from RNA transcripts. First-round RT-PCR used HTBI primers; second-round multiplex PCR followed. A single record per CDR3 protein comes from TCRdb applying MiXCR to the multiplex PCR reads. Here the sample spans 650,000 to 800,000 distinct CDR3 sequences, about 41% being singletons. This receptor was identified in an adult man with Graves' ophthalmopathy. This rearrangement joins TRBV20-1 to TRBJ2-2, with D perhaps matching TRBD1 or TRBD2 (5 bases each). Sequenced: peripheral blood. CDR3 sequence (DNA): TGCAGTGCTAGAGATCCGGGGCTCAACACCGGGGAGCTGTTTTTT. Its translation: CSARDPGLNTGELFF.